This TCR beta chain derives from a study of cytomegalovirus exposure and HLA in healthy donors. Study-level results: Judged likely to be a sequencing artifact was a cluster of highly shared sequence variants. Later analysis identified a missense DCLRE1C variant that was linked to TCR beta V- and J-gene trimming. Some 17,000 TCR beta sequences were associated with HLA alleles at 0.05 false discovery rate in a later analysis. HLA restriction was apparent for most CMV-associated TCR beta chains in a later analysis.

As regards this clone: Its antigen is still unknown.

PCR employed 60 Vbeta and 13 Jbeta primers. TCRdb's table, derived via immunoSEQ multiplex PCR, lists solely in-frame clones and lacks some. The sample holds roughly 100,000 clones, 80% to 90% seen once. This receptor was identified in a middle-aged man in good health and CMV-seronegative. Input material: PBMCs.

CDR3 DNA: TGTGCCTGGAGCGGACAGGGGGCCCGTAAGGATGGCTACACCTTC. As protein: CAWSGQGARKDGYTF. V is TRBV30 and J is TRBJ1-2; 11 bases line up with TRBD1. The CDR3 covers 15 residues. The V gene's germline CDR1 is GTSNPN and CDR2 SVGIG (reference sequence). V dropped 3 bases and J dropped 6; count of bases not matched to a gene: 9.